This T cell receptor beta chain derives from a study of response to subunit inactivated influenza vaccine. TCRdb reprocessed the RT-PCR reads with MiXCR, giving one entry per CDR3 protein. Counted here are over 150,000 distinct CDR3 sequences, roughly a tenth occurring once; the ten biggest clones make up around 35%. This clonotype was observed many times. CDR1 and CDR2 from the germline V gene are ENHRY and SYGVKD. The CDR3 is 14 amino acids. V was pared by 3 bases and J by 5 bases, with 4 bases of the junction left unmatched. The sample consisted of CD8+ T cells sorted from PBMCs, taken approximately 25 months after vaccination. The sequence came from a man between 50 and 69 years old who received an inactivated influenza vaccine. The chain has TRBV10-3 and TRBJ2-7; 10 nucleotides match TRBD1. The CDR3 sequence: CAISDLTGGDEQYF. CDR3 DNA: TGTGCCATCAGTGACTTGACAGGGGGCGACGAGCAGTACTTC.